The 17 T cell receptor beta chains below were found in one sample sequenced in a study of chemoradiotherapy in HPV16-positive cancers. Measured with immunoSEQ multiplex PCR; TCRdb has only the in-frame clones, and not every one. Among approximately 5,000 clones listed, 90% to 95% were seen once. The specimen was collected from a patient who underwent chemoradiotherapy. All receptors derive from a human donor with HPV-associated anogenital cancer.

J is TRBJ1-1 and V is TRBV2; D is perhaps TRBD1 (5 bases). Trimming took off 5 bases at V and 2 bases at J, with 15 bases between the two ends. The V gene's germline CDR1 is SNHLY and CDR2 FYNNEI. This CDR3 comprises 15 residues. In DNA form, the CDR3 reads TGTGCCAGCAGTTCCGCGACTGGGGCAAACACTGAAGCTTTCTTT. The encoded protein is CASSSATGANTEAFF.

V and J are TRBV14 and TRBJ2-7; 8 nucleotides align to TRBD1. This CDR3 comprises 16 residues. The junction had 11 bases not matched to a gene; V was cut back by 4 bases and J by 3 bases. Germline CDR1 and CDR2: SGHDN and FVKESK. The DNA of the CDR3 is TGTGCCAGCAGCCGGGGACCGGGACAGGAACTCTACGAGCAGTACTTC. As protein: CASSRGPGQELYEQYF.

The CDR3 sequence is CASSLRGFTGELFF. The DNA for the CDR3 is TGTGCCAGCAGTTTAAGGGGCTTCACCGGGGAGCTGTTTTTT. This chain uses TRBV27 with TRBJ2-2; possible D gene TRBD1, 5 bases. V was pared by 2 bases and J by 4 bases, with 8 bases between. This CDR3 region has 14 residues. Germline CDR1 MNHEY, CDR2 SMNVEV (reference sequence).

This chain joins TRBV6-5 and TRBJ2-1, with D tentatively TRBD2 (6 bases). Trimming removed 5 bases from V and 7 bases from J, with 12 bases in between. The CDR3 contains 13 residues. CDR1 and CDR2 from the germline V gene are MNHEY and SVGAGI. CDR3 region: CASSPGLPNEQFF. The CDR3 region has the DNA TGTGCCAGCAGTCCGGGACTCCCAAATGAGCAGTTCTTC.

The V gene is TRBV2, the J gene TRBJ1-5; D remains ambiguous. The CDR3 is made up of 14 amino acids. Between the trimmed V and J ends, which lost 4 bases and 0 bases, there was a span of 7 bases. Germline V lookup: CDR1 SNHLY, CDR2 FYNNEI. CDR3 sequence: CASSGSYSNQPQHF. The CDR3 region has the DNA TGTGCCAGCAGTGGTAGTTATAGCAATCAGCCCCAGCATTTT.

The chain recombines TRBV29-1 with TRBJ2-7, with 13 bases lining up with TRBD2. The length of the CDR3 is 15 residues. Losses at the gene ends were 6 bases for V and 3 bases for J; bases not matched to a gene: 8. CDR1 and CDR2 from the germline V gene are SQVTM and ANQGSEA. The DNA for the CDR3 is TGCAGCGTGACAGGGACTAGCGGGGCTTACTACGAGCAGTACTTC. Encoded protein: CSVTGTSGAYYEQYF.

The chain has TRBV7-8 and TRBJ2-3, with D hard to call. V was clipped by 1 base and J by 1 base, with 6 bases between them. This CDR3 has 14 amino acids. Germline V gene lookup returns CDR1 SGHVS and CDR2 FQNEAQ. CDR3 residues: CASSLDQGTDTQYF. The CDR3, as DNA: TGTGCCAGCAGCTTAGATCAAGGCACAGATACGCAGTATTTT.

The chain joins TRBV29-1 to TRBJ1-3, with 8 bases identical to TRBD1. The CDR3 consists of 13 residues. Germline trimming cut 5 bases from V and 3 bases from J; bases unmatched to any gene: 3. Germline-derived CDR1 and CDR2 are SQVTM and ANQGSEA. CDR3 sequence reads: CSVLGQGGNTIYF. CDR3 nucleotide sequence: TGCAGCGTTCTAGGACAGGGTGGAAACACCATATATTTT.

The rearrangement joins TRBV5-1 to TRBJ2-7, with TRBD1 matching over 9 bases. This CDR3 region has 15 residues. With V trimmed by 0 bases and J by 4 bases, 5 bases remained unmatched. Germline values: CDR1 SGHRS, CDR2 YFSETQ. CDR3 nucleotide sequence: TGCGCCAGCAGCTTGGCCGGGACAGGGTTGTACGAGCAGTACTTC. Its protein product is CASSLAGTGLYEQYF.

This clone was seen just once. The chain is built from TRBV19 and TRBJ2-3; 10 nucleotides line up with TRBD2. This CDR3 region has 16 residues. After removal of 5 bases from V and 9 bases from J, the junction contained 14 bases not matched to a gene. Germline-derived CDR1 and CDR2 are LNHDA and SQIVND (reference sequence). This CDR3 is CASSVSRAGGERTQYF. CDR3 sequence (DNA): TGTGCCAGTAGTGTCTCCAGAGCGGGGGGGGAAAGGACGCAGTATTTT.

CDR3 sequence: CASSTNRGWETQYF. The CDR3, as DNA: TGTGCCAGTAGTACAAACAGGGGCTGGGAGACCCAGTACTTC. This chain uses TRBV19 with TRBJ2-5, with TRBD1 identical over 7 bases. Per germline, CDR1 LNHDA and CDR2 SQIVND (reference sequence). The CDR3 consists of 14 residues. Losses at the gene ends were 4 bases for V and 5 bases for J; bases not matched to a gene: 7.

This rearrangement joins TRBV5-8 to TRBJ1-2; possible D gene TRBD1, 5 bases. Germline V gene sequence: CDR1 SGHTS, CDR2 YDEGEE. The CDR3 extends over 17 amino acids. Trimming left V 0 bases short and J 0 bases short, with 15 bases between. CDR3 bases: TGTGCCAGCAGCTTGGATTTGTTAGTGACAGCTAACTATGGCTACACCTTC. Translating gives CASSLDLLVTANYGYTF.

V usage is TRBV11-2 and J usage is TRBJ2-7; D perhaps matches TRBD1 (5 bases). The CDR3 totals 13 residues. V was trimmed by 1 base and J by 3 bases, leaving 7 bases between them. CDR1 SGHAT and CDR2 FQNNGV come from the germline V gene. The chain's CDR3 is CASSLGGVYEQYF. CDR3 sequence (DNA): TGTGCCAGCAGCTTAGGGGGCGTCTACGAGCAGTACTTC. Full variable domain (rest looked up from reference TRBV11-2 and TRBJ2-7): EAGVAQSPRYKIIEKRQSVAFWCNPISGHATLYWYQQILGQGPKLLIQFQNNGVVDDSQLPKDRFSAERLKGVDSTLKIQPAKLEDSAVYLCASSLGGVYEQYFGPGTRLTVT.

The DNA for the CDR3 is TGTGCCAGCTCACCAGGGGGGGGCGAGACCCAGTACTTC. This sequence encodes CASSPGGGETQYF. The genes are TRBV18 and TRBJ2-5, with a weak D call TRBD2 (7 bases). This CDR3 region has 13 residues. Trimming took off 2 bases at V and 5 bases at J, with 9 bases between the two ends. The germline CDR1 and CDR2 sequences are KGHSH and LQKENI.

The rearrangement links TRBV28 to TRBJ1-1; D not certain. Trimming shortened V by 8 bases and J by 8 bases, and 12 bases separated the two germline ends. The germline V gene has CDR1 MDHEN and CDR2 SYDVKM. The CDR3 length is 11 residues. Here the CDR3 reads CASRSGPEAFF. The CDR3 region has the DNA TGTGCCAGCCGATCAGGCCCAGAAGCTTTCTTT. Filled out from reference TRBV28 and TRBJ1-1, the complete variable domain reads DVKVTQSSRYLVKRTGEKVFLECVQDMDHENMFWYRQDPGLGLRLIYFSYDVKMKEKGDIPEGYSVSREKKERFSLILESASTNQTSMYLCASRSGPEAFFGQGTRLTVV.

V gene TRBV27 combines with J gene TRBJ2-5, with a possible D match to TRBD1 (5 bases). V was clipped by 6 bases and J by 0 bases, with 14 bases between them. The CDR3 has 15 amino acids. From germline, CDR1 is MNHEY and CDR2 SMNVEV (reference sequence). The CDR3 region is CASRRGGAYQETQYF. CDR3 nucleotides: TGTGCCAGCAGACGCGGTGGGGCCTACCAAGAGACCCAGTACTTC.

The chain is built from TRBV7-2 and TRBJ2-1; 8 nucleotides line up with TRBD2. The CDR3 contains 17 residues. The germline V gene encodes CDR1 SGHTA and CDR2 FQGNSA. V lost 4 bases, J lost 6 bases, and 14 bases stayed unmatched. CDR3 in amino acids: CASSSTSAGFRGNEQFF. The CDR3 DNA is TGTGCCAGCAGCTCGACTAGCGCGGGCTTCCGAGGCAATGAGCAGTTCTTC.